This note documents a single T cell receptor (beta chain) sequence. This sample is part of a study of blood T cell repertoires in COVID-19. Original methodology: Researchers report that nucleated cell counts were estimated from reference gene primer amplification. Sequenced by immunoSEQ multiplex PCR; TCRdb stores in-frame clones only, minus some. D and trimming come from the DNA, and the V and J calls and clone size come from that table. In the table there are around 290,000 clones, approximately 89% of which are singletons. Trimming cost V 6 bases and J 6 bases, with 9 bases left between them. Germline V gives CDR1 MNHEY, CDR2 SVGAGI. The CDR3 is made up of 11 amino acids.

The sample consisted of peripheral blood. The receptor was isolated from a woman aged 25-40 years with COVID-19, enrolled during active disease. The genes are TRBV6-5 and TRBJ2-7, with D unclear. The CDR3 DNA reads as TGTGCCAGCAGCCGCGCGAGCGAGCAGTACTTC. Its translation is CASSRASEQYF.